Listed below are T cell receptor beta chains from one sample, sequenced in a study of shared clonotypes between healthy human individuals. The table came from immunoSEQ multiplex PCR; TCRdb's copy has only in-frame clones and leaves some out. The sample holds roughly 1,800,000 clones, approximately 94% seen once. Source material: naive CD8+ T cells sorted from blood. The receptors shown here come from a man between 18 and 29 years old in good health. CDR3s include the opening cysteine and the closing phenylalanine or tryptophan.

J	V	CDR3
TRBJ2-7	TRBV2	CASRTLGGAATYEQYF
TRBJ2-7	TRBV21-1	CANKASTGGSYEQYF
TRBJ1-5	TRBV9	CASSGGNGNQPQHF
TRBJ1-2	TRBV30	CARIGTDGYTF
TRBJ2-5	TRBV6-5	CASSTEPSEETQYF
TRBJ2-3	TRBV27	CASSSIAGQGNTQYF
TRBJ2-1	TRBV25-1	CASRLLAGARSEQFF
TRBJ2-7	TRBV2	CASSGTRTGQGPKQYF
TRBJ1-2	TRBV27	CASSFIGENRTYGYTF
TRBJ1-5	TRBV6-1	CASSELQPQHF
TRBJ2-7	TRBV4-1	CASSRTDGAYEQYF
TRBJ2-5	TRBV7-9	CASSPHFGREDQETQYF
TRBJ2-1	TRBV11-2	CASSLADYNEQFF
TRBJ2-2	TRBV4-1	CASSLSRGSTGELFF
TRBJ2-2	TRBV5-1	CASSPGPGGTGELFF
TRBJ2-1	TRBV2	CASSLSGYGSNEQFF
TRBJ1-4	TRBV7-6	CASSLYTGLTNEKLFF
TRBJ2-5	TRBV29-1	CSARGSQETQYF
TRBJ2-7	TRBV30	CAWPSRQGTGGGSSYEQYF
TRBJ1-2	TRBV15	CATSRDRGGFNGYTF
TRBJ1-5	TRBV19	CASAFASYSNQPQHF
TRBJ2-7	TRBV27	CASSQRDRFSYEQYF
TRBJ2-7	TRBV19	CASSIRGYSYEQYF
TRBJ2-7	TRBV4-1	CASSQRRGIPYEQYF
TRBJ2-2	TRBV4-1	CASSQQGGENTGELFF
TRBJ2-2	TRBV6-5	CATKRGEVTGELFF
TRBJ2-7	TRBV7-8	CASSRQPRGYYEQYF
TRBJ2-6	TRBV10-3	CAISPGTSGRAGANVLTF
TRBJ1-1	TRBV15	CATSRVRRNTEAFF
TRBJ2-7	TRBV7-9	CASSPRGGYEQYF
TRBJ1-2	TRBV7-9	CASRRDGLFYGYTF
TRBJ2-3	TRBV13	CASSLGLGTDTQYF
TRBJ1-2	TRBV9	CATEGYTF
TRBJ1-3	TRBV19	CASRAEGNTIYF
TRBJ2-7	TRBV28	CASQPFDGTGSSYEQYF
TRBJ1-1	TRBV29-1	CSVHRTDTEAFF
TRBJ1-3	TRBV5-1	CASRLGQGSSGNTIYF
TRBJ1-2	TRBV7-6	CASSSGGFGGYTF
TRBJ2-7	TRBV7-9	CASSAGDRGGPDSFYEQYF
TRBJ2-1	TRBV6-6	CASSYLGDSYNEQFF
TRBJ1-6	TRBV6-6	CASSYGGTPSPLHF
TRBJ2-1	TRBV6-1	CASSEWDVTLRDYYNEQFF
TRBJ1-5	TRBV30	CAWGNENGNQPQHF
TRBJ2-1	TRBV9	CASSVVGTSGEQFF
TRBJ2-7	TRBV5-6	CASSPTSFPYEQYF
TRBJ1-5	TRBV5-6	CASRQQGEGNQPQHF
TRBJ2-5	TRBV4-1	CASSQDQGGWETQYF
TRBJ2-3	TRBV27	CASQSGLSTDTQYF
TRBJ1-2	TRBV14	CASRATGNGYTF
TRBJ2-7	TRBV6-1	CASRLDRGTYEQYF
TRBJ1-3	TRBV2	CASSERGVGNTIYF
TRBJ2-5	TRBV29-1	CSVVPTSGGQETQYF
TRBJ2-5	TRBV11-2	CASSLGPGLTGGQETQYF
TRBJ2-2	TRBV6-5	CASSDWVGSAGELFF
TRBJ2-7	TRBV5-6	CASSISTGWLNEQYF
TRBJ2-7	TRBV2	CASSEGSGPLSYEQYF
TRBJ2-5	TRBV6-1	CASRPPEETQYF
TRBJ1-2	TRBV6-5	CASSYSEGNGYTF
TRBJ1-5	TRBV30	CAWSVGQGRSPPQHF